A selection of T cell receptor beta chains follows, all from one sample in a study of CD8 T cells in ankylosing spondylitis. TCRdb re-analysed the 5' RACE reads in MiXCR, keeping a single row per CDR3 protein. Among about 250,000 distinct CDR3 sequences listed, about 24% were seen once. The sample consisted of blood, either unsorted or a sorted T cell fraction (not recorded which). Receptors originate from a male donor with ankylosing spondylitis or in good health (not recorded which). Each CDR3 is given with its conserved first and last residue. The D gene is left open where the match is weak. Not all rows give a size; the values are once, few, many and, for expanded clones, a class.

TRBD1	TRBJ2-5	TRBV12-3/TRBV12-4	.	CASSLSRGTETQYF	TGTGCCAGCAGCTTATCCAGGGGGACGGAGACCCAGTACTTC
TRBD2	TRBJ2-1	TRBV6-4	few	CASSDSTAGGERQFF	TGTGCCAGCAGTGACTCGACAGCGGGGGGTGAGAGGCAGTTCTTC
.	TRBJ2-3	TRBV20-1	many	CSARRRTSTDTQYF	TGCAGTGCTAGACGTAGAACAAGCACAGATACGCAGTATTTT
.	TRBJ2-3	TRBV29-1	few	CSVEGSTDTQYF	TGCAGCGTTGAAGGCAGCACAGATACGCAGTATTTT
.	TRBJ2-5	TRBV2	.	CASSGQGGETQYF	TGTGCCAGCAGTGGGCAGGGTGGGGAGACCCAGTACTTC
.	TRBJ2-3	TRBV27	many	CASSLRGGSTDTQYF	TGTGCCAGCAGTTTACGGGGAGGAAGCACAGATACGCAGTATTTT
.	TRBJ2-7	TRBV7-9	many	CASTEQGTYEQYF	TGTGCCAGCACCGAGCAAGGGACCTACGAGCAGTACTTC
.	TRBJ2-1	TRBV12-3/TRBV12-4	.	CASRTGGAGLEQFF	TGTGCCAGCAGGACCGGGGGCGCCGGACTTGAGCAGTTCTTC
TRBD1	TRBJ2-5	TRBV10-3	few	CAISGGQAQETQYF	TGTGCCATCAGTGGGGGACAGGCCCAAGAGACCCAGTACTTC
.	TRBJ2-7	TRBV20-1	few	CSARFMAGLYEQYF	TGCAGTGCTAGATTTATGGCGGGGCTGTACGAGCAGTACTTC
.	TRBJ1-1	TRBV6-1	few	CASSAEWWLEAFF	TGTGCCAGCAGCGCCGAATGGTGGTTGGAAGCTTTCTTT
.	TRBJ2-1	TRBV24-1	.	CATSGNGTAYNEQFF	TGTGCCACCAGTGGGAACGGGACGGCCTACAATGAGCAGTTCTTC
.	TRBJ2-5	TRBV5-1	.	CASSPGGGPQETQYF	TGCGCCAGCAGCCCTGGTGGGGGTCCCCAAGAGACCCAGTACTTC
.	TRBJ1-2	TRBV20-1	few	CSARDPSTTNYGYTF	TGCAGTGCTAGAGATCCTTCGACCACTAACTATGGCTACACCTTC
.	TRBJ2-7	TRBV4-1	.	CASSPGLQILYEQYF	TGCGCCAGCAGCCCGGGACTCCAGATTCTTTACGAGCAGTACTTC
.	TRBJ1-1	TRBV20-1	many	CSAPLNTEAFF	TGCAGTGCGCCCCTAAACACTGAAGCTTTCTTT
.	TRBJ2-3	TRBV6-1	few	CASRARGGAADTQYF	TGTGCCAGCAGGGCCCGAGGGGGGGCGGCAGATACGCAGTATTTT
TRBD1	TRBJ1-4	TRBV20-1	.	CSAIRGQVGEKLFF	TGCAGTGCTATCAGGGGGCAGGTTGGGGAAAAACTGTTTTTT
TRBD1	TRBJ2-1	TRBV4-2	.	CASSQELRGRLYNEQFF	TGTGCCAGCAGCCAAGAGCTTAGGGGGCGGCTCTACAATGAGCAGTTCTTC
.	TRBJ1-2	TRBV6-1	few	CASSPFQGTNYGYTF	TGTGCCAGCAGCCCCTTTCAGGGTACTAACTATGGCTACACCTTC
TRBD1	TRBJ1-2	TRBV7-9	few	CASSLWRQGHYGYTF	TGTGCCAGCAGCTTATGGAGACAGGGTCACTATGGCTACACCTTC
.	TRBJ1-4	TRBV20-1	many	CSARDPMGEKLFF	TGCAGTGCTAGGGATCCCATGGGGGAAAAACTGTTTTTT
.	TRBJ2-5	TRBV20-1	many	CSAPKPGQAAGDQYF	TGCAGTGCTCCCAAACCAGGACAGGCCGCGGGGGACCAGTACTTC
.	TRBJ2-3	TRBV7-3	once	CASSSPVGGGTQDTQYF	TGTGCCAGCAGCTCCCCGGTAGGGGGGGGCACTCAGGATACGCAGTATTTT
TRBD1	TRBJ2-1	TRBV4-1	few	CASSRDGTGGIGEQFF	TGCGCCAGCAGCCGAGACGGGACAGGGGGCATCGGTGAGCAGTTCTTC
.	TRBJ2-7	TRBV15	.	CATSRQSGGSYEQYF	TGTGCCACCAGCAGACAATCAGGAGGCTCCTACGAGCAGTACTTC
TRBD2	TRBJ2-1	TRBV20-1	many	CSARSSGSYNEQFF	TGCAGTGCTAGGTCTAGCGGGTCCTACAATGAGCAGTTCTTC
TRBD2	TRBJ2-1	TRBV9	many	CASSVAGTSGGASYNEQFF	TGTGCCAGCAGCGTAGCTGGGACTAGCGGGGGGGCCTCCTACAATGAGCAGTTCTTC
TRBD1	TRBJ2-1	TRBV5-5	.	CASSTGTVVYNEQFF	TGTGCCAGCAGCACCGGGACAGTGGTCTACAATGAGCAGTTCTTC
TRBD1	TRBJ1-1	TRBV20-1	.	CSAGQGGTTEAFF	TGCAGTGCTGGACAGGGGGGGACCACTGAAGCTTTCTTT
.	TRBJ1-3	TRBV6-5	.	CASSYLGMGQNSGNTIYF	TGTGCCAGCAGTTACTTGGGAATGGGGCAGAACTCTGGAAACACCATATATTTT
.	TRBJ2-7	TRBV5-4	.	CASSLEQWSNEQYF	TGTGCCAGCAGCTTGGAACAGTGGAGTAACGAGCAGTACTTC
TRBD1	TRBJ2-1	TRBV20-1	.	CSATYPRGTNEQFF	TGCAGTGCTACGTACCCCAGGGGGACCAATGAGCAGTTCTTC
TRBD2	TRBJ2-1	TRBV20-1	many	CSARELSGTSGGINEQFF	TGCAGTGCTAGAGAACTCTCCGGGACTAGCGGGGGGATCAATGAGCAGTTCTTC
.	TRBJ2-3	TRBV6-2/TRBV6-3	.	CASASVVGTDTQYF	TGTGCCAGCGCATCGGTCGTGGGGACAGATACGCAGTATTTT
.	TRBJ2-3	TRBV9	.	CASSVDQWGHRHSSTQYF	TGTGCCAGCAGCGTAGACCAGTGGGGCCATCGACACAGTAGTACGCAGTATTTT
TRBD1	TRBJ2-7	TRBV20-1	.	CSANTGTGRSYEQYF	TGCAGTGCTAATACCGGGACAGGTCGCTCCTACGAGCAGTACTTC
TRBD2	TRBJ2-1	TRBV15	many	CATSAAGGEIGEQFF	TGTGCCACCAGCGCCGCGGGGGGGGAAATAGGGGAGCAGTTCTTC
.	TRBJ2-5	TRBV24-1	few	CATSDSGFQETQYF	TGTGCCACCAGTGACTCAGGGTTCCAAGAGACCCAGTACTTC
TRBD1	TRBJ1-2	TRBV5-6	many	CASSLDRGRGYTF	TGTGCCAGCAGCTTGGACAGGGGACGCGGCTACACCTTC
TRBD2	TRBJ2-5	TRBV24-1	.	CATALAGAETQYF	TGTGCCACAGCACTAGCGGGGGCGGAGACCCAGTACTTC